The rows below give T cell receptor beta chains drawn from one sample of a study of beta chain features in type 1 diabetes. Data came from immunoSEQ multiplex PCR; TCRdb stores just in-frame clones and leaves some out. This sample carries about 370,000 clones, 8.5% to 10% of them seen once, and the ten largest clones take about 0.6%. What was sequenced was central memory CD4+ T cells from blood. All receptors derive from a man in his thirties or forties with type 1 diabetes. The CDR3 runs from the conserved cysteine through the conserved F or W. A D gene is named only where the DNA matches it firmly. For some rows the clone size is stated as once, few or many, or as a class when expanded; others skip it.

few TRBJ2-1 TRBD1 TRBV11-3 CASSPGQGAYEQFF TGTGCCAGCAGCCCGGGACAGGGGGCTTATGAGCAGTTCTTC
few TRBJ2-7 TRBD1 TRBV11-2 CASSLVQGTYEQYF TGTGCCAGCAGCTTAGTACAGGGGACCTACGAGCAGTACTTC
many TRBJ2-7 - TRBV23-1 CASSQSFRESEQYF TGCGCCAGCAGTCAATCTTTCCGGGAGAGCGAGCAGTACTTC
few TRBJ2-1 - TRBV11-2 CASSLDEGSEQFF TGTGCCAGCAGCTTAGATGAGGGTAGTGAGCAGTTCTTC
- TRBJ1-5 - TRBV28 CASRASSGHSNQPQHF TGTGCCAGCAGGGCTTCTTCGGGGCATAGCAATCAGCCCCAGCATTTT
many TRBJ2-1 TRBD2 TRBV29-1 CSVLFLAGGLNEQFF TGCAGCGTTCTATTCCTGGCGGGAGGCCTCAATGAGCAGTTCTTC
few TRBJ2-5 - TRBV7-2 CASSLDPRQETQYF TGTGCCAGCAGCTTAGATCCCCGCCAAGAGACCCAGTACTTC
few TRBJ2-6 TRBD2 TRBV11-2 CASSLEPPGLHSGANVLTF TGTGCCAGCAGCTTAGAACCTCCGGGACTACATTCTGGGGCCAACGTCCTGACTTTC
few TRBJ2-7 - TRBV7-2 CASSLNSQGGEQYF TGTGCCAGCAGCTTAAACTCACAGGGCGGCGAGCAGTACTTC
many TRBJ2-5 - TRBV18 CASRDIVGETQYF TGTGCCAGCCGGGACATCGTCGGGGAGACCCAGTACTTC
few TRBJ2-7 - TRBV11-2 CASSVSGPFYEQYF TGTGCCAGCAGCGTAAGCGGGCCCTTCTACGAGCAGTACTTC